Listed below are T cell receptor beta chains from one sample, sequenced in a study of CD8+ T cells in alopecia areata. Here immunoSEQ multiplex PCR was the method, and the copy in TCRdb shows in-frame clones only, minus some. The sample holds roughly 250,000 clones; roughly two thirds are singletons and the top ten take approximately 1.2%. This sample comprised CD4+ T cells sorted from blood, obtained at week 0. These receptors all stem from a human donor with alopecia areata. Both conserved end residues are part of each CDR3. Each record gives: J gene, clone size, D gene, V gene, CDR3 length, CDR3 protein, CDR3 DNA. The D gene is left open where the match is weak. Clone sizes are given selectively: once, few, many, or a class where the clone is expanded.

J gene: TRBJ2-3; clone size: few; D gene: -; V gene: TRBV11-2; CDR3 length: 13; CDR3 protein: CASSLDRGDTQYF; CDR3 DNA: TGTGCCAGCAGCTTAGACAGGGGAGATACGCAGTATTTT
J gene: TRBJ1-2; clone size: -; D gene: -; V gene: TRBV25-1; CDR3 length: 11; CDR3 protein: CASSEAGGYTF; CDR3 DNA: TGTGCCAGCAGTGAGGCCGGTGGCTACACCTTC
J gene: TRBJ1-2; clone size: many; D gene: TRBD1; V gene: TRBV7-9; CDR3 length: 13; CDR3 protein: CASSSGTGEGYTF; CDR3 DNA: TGTGCCAGCAGCTCCGGGACAGGGGAAGGCTACACCTTC
J gene: TRBJ2-7; clone size: -; D gene: -; V gene: TRBV29-1; CDR3 length: 14; CDR3 protein: CSVSGGVLSYEQYF; CDR3 DNA: TGCAGCGTTAGTGGGGGAGTTCTCTCCTACGAGCAGTACTTC
J gene: TRBJ2-1; clone size: once; D gene: -; V gene: TRBV4-1; CDR3 length: 13; CDR3 protein: CASSQDLVNEQFF; CDR3 DNA: TGCGCCAGCAGCCAAGATTTGGTCAATGAGCAGTTCTTC
J gene: TRBJ1-6; clone size: -; D gene: -; V gene: TRBV7-9; CDR3 length: 14; CDR3 protein: CASSLPGGGSPLHF; CDR3 DNA: TGTGCCAGCAGCTTACCCGGGGGAGGCTCACCCCTCCACTTT
J gene: TRBJ2-3; clone size: -; D gene: -; V gene: TRBV27; CDR3 length: 15; CDR3 protein: CASSSLGVAPDTQYF; CDR3 DNA: TGTGCCAGCTCCTCTCTTGGAGTTGCACCAGATACGCAGTATTTT
J gene: TRBJ1-4; clone size: -; D gene: -; V gene: TRBV29-1; CDR3 length: 14; CDR3 protein: CSVEDEYRSEKLFF; CDR3 DNA: TGCAGCGTTGAAGATGAGTATAGGAGTGAAAAACTGTTTTTT
J gene: TRBJ2-7; clone size: few; D gene: -; V gene: TRBV25-1; CDR3 length: 14; CDR3 protein: CASSGEFLGNEQYF; CDR3 DNA: TGTGCCAGCAGTGGAGAGTTCCTCGGCAACGAGCAGTACTTC
J gene: TRBJ2-6; clone size: few; D gene: -; V gene: TRBV23-1; CDR3 length: 14; CDR3 protein: CASSLNTGANVLTF; CDR3 DNA: TGCGCCAGCAGTTTAAATACTGGGGCCAACGTCCTGACTTTC
J gene: TRBJ1-2; clone size: -; D gene: TRBD1; V gene: TRBV18; CDR3 length: 11; CDR3 protein: CASSSTGHYTF; CDR3 DNA: TGTGCCAGCTCATCGACAGGGCACTACACCTTC
J gene: TRBJ1-4; clone size: once; D gene: TRBD1; V gene: TRBV4-3; CDR3 length: 15; CDR3 protein: CASSQESGGQEKLFF; CDR3 DNA: TGCGCCAGCAGCCAAGAATCAGGGGGCCAGGAAAAACTGTTTTTT
J gene: TRBJ2-5; clone size: -; D gene: -; V gene: TRBV6-5; CDR3 length: 15; CDR3 protein: CASSYIGDHEETQYF; CDR3 DNA: TGTGCCAGCAGTTACATTGGGGACCACGAAGAGACCCAGTACTTC
J gene: TRBJ1-1; clone size: -; D gene: -; V gene: TRBV5-1; CDR3 length: 14; CDR3 protein: CASSLTRGDTEAFF; CDR3 DNA: TGCGCCAGCAGCCTGACCCGCGGGGACACTGAAGCTTTCTTT
J gene: TRBJ2-2; clone size: -; D gene: TRBD2; V gene: TRBV30; CDR3 length: 15; CDR3 protein: CAWSSRLAGTGELFF; CDR3 DNA: TGTGCCTGGAGTTCGCGGCTAGCGGGGACCGGGGAGCTGTTTTTT
J gene: TRBJ2-6; clone size: -; D gene: -; V gene: TRBV12-5; CDR3 length: 16; CDR3 protein: CASGLVLDRVANVLTF; CDR3 DNA: TGTGCTAGTGGTTTGGTACTGGATAGGGTAGCCAACGTCCTGACTTTC
J gene: TRBJ2-1; clone size: -; D gene: -; V gene: TRBV7-2; CDR3 length: 15; CDR3 protein: CASSLHTLQGNEQFF; CDR3 DNA: TGTGCCAGCAGCTTACATACCCTCCAAGGCAATGAGCAGTTCTTC
J gene: TRBJ2-5; clone size: -; D gene: -; V gene: TRBV2; CDR3 length: 11; CDR3 protein: CASRKQETQYF; CDR3 DNA: TGTGCCAGCAGGAAACAAGAGACCCAGTACTTC
J gene: TRBJ2-5; clone size: few; D gene: -; V gene: TRBV18; CDR3 length: 14; CDR3 protein: CASSPLAVQETQYF; CDR3 DNA: TGTGCCAGCTCACCCCTGGCGGTCCAAGAGACCCAGTACTTC
J gene: TRBJ2-6; clone size: -; D gene: -; V gene: TRBV10-3; CDR3 length: 13; CDR3 protein: CAISVPGANVLTF; CDR3 DNA: TGTGCCATCAGTGTTCCTGGGGCCAACGTCCTGACTTTC
J gene: TRBJ2-2; clone size: few; D gene: -; V gene: TRBV30; CDR3 length: 13; CDR3 protein: CACGGRNTGELFF; CDR3 DNA: TGTGCCTGCGGGGGCCGTAACACCGGGGAGCTGTTTTTT
J gene: TRBJ2-7; clone size: -; D gene: TRBD2; V gene: TRBV30; CDR3 length: 14; CDR3 protein: CAWGRLADSYEQYF; CDR3 DNA: TGTGCCTGGGGCCGACTAGCCGACTCGTACGAGCAGTACTTC
J gene: TRBJ2-2; clone size: -; D gene: -; V gene: TRBV5-6; CDR3 length: 13; CDR3 protein: CASSFPNTGELFF; CDR3 DNA: TGTGCCAGCAGCTTCCCGAACACCGGGGAGCTGTTTTTT
J gene: TRBJ1-2; clone size: -; D gene: -; V gene: TRBV29-1; CDR3 length: 12; CDR3 protein: CSVGRGAEGYTF; CDR3 DNA: TGCAGCGTTGGTAGAGGGGCCGAAGGCTACACCTTC